This T cell receptor beta chain comes out of a study of blood T cell repertoires in COVID-19. Germline CDR1 is SQVTM and CDR2 is ANQGSEA. The CDR3 is 14 residues long. The repertoire was sequenced with immunoSEQ multiplex PCR; TCRdb's copy has only in-frame clones and lacks some. In the table there are about 14,000 clones, 65% to 80% of which are singletons. The sequencing input was peripheral blood. The chain recombines TRBV29-1 with TRBJ1-1; the D gene is possibly TRBD1 (6 bases). The receptor's source is a boy under 10 years old with active or convalescent COVID-19. The CDR3 nucleotides are TGCACCATCTCATGGGGGGGGCTGAACACTGAAGCTTTCTTT. Translated: CTISWGGLNTEAFF.